This TCR beta chain was profiled in a study of CD4 T cells in relation to SARS-CoV-2 and coronaviruses. Assay used: immunoSEQ multiplex PCR; TCRdb lists only in-frame clones, some missing. This sample has 60,000 to 75,000 clones; more than 80% occur once, and the top ten carry approximately 0.25%. CD4+ T cells from unexposed donors were obtained before the COVID-19 pandemic (2011-2018). The length of the CDR3 is 16 residues. CDR1 is SGHTA and CDR2 is FQGTGA in the germline V gene. The junction had 8 bases not matched to a gene; V was cut back by 5 bases and J by 2 bases. Sequencing was done on a sample of naive CD4+ T cells from PBMCs. Documented subset: naive CD4+ T cells isolated by negative enrichment. This chain joins TRBV7-3 and TRBJ2-1; 8 bases are a match to TRBD2. The sequence derives from a human donor in good health. CDR3 sequence reads: CASSHISGTTYNEQFF. As DNA, the CDR3 is TGTGCCAGCAGCCACATTAGCGGGACCACCTACAATGAGCAGTTCTTC.